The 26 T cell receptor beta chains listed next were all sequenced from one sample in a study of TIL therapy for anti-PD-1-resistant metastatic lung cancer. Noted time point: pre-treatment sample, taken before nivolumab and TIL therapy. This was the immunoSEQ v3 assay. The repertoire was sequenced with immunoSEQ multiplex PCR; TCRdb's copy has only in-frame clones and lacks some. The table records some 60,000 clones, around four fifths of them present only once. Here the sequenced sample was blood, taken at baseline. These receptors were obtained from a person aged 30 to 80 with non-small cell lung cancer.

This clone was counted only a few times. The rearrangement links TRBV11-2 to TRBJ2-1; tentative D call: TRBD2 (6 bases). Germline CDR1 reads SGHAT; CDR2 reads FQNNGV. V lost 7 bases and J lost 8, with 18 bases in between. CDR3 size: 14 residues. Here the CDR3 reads CASTGRFVGHEQFF. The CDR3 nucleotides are TGTGCCAGCACCGGGAGATTCGTCGGTCATGAGCAGTTCTTC.

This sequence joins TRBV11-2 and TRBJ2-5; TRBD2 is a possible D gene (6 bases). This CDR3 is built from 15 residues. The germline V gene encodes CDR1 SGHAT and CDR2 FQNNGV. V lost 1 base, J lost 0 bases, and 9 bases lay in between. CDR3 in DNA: TGTGCCAGCAGCTTAGGACTAGGGCACCAAGAGACCCAGTACTTC. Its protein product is CASSLGLGHQETQYF.

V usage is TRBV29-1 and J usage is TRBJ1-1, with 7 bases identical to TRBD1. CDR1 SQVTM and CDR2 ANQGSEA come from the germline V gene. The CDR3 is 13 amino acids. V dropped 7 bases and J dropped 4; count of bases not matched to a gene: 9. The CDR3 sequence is CSAEGGLVTEAFF. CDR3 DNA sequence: TGCAGCGCCGAAGGGGGCCTGGTCACTGAAGCTTTCTTT. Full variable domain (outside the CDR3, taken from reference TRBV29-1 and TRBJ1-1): SAVISQKPSRDICQRGTSLTIQCQVDSQVTMMFWYRQQPGQSLTLIATANQGSEATYESGFVIDKFPISRPNLTFSTLTVSNMSPEDSSIYLCSAEGGLVTEAFFGQGTRLTVV.

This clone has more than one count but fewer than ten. CDR3 protein: CASSFAGREKLFF. The CDR3 DNA reads TGTGCCAGCAGCTTTGCAGGGCGTGAAAAACTGTTTTTT. The chain employs TRBV7-2 and TRBJ1-4, with TRBD1 as a possible D gene (5 bases). CDR1 and CDR2 (germline): SGHTA, FQGNSA. This CDR3 has 13 residues. V was shortened by 3 bases and J by 7 bases, with 9 bases between the two germline ends.

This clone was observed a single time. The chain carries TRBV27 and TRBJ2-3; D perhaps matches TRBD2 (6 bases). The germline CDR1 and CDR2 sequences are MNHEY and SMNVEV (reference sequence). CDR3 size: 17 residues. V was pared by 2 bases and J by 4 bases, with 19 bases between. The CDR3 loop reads CASSLPPGGLDADTQYF. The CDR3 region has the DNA TGTGCCAGCAGTTTACCCCCTGGAGGGTTGGACGCAGATACGCAGTATTTT.

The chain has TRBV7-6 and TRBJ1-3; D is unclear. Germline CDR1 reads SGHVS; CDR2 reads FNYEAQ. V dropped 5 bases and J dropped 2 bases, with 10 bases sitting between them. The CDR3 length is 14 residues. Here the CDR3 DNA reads TGTGCCAGCAGCATGGACGGTACTGGAAACACCATATATTTT. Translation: CASSMDGTGNTIYF.

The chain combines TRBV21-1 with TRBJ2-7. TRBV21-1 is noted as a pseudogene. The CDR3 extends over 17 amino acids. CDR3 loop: CASSKQQASTSIYEQYF. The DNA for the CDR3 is TGTGCCAGCAGCAAACAGCAGGCTTCGACTTCCATTTACGAGCAGTACTTC.

The DNA of the CDR3 is TGTGCCAGCAGCTTATGGGCCACCATAGGATCGGATACGCAGTATTTT. This encodes CASSLWATIGSDTQYF. This chain joins TRBV13 and TRBJ2-3; D not resolved. Trimming cost V 2 bases and J 6 bases, with 18 bases left between them. Germline values: CDR1 PRHDT, CDR2 FYEKMQ (reference sequence). The CDR3 is 16 amino acids. Based on the CDR3 plus reference TRBV13 and TRBJ2-3, the full variable domain is AAGVIQSPRHLIKEKRETATLKCYPIPRHDTVYWYQQGPGQDPQFLISFYEKMQSDKGSIPDRFSAQQFSDYHSELNMSSLELGDSALYFCASSLWATIGSDTQYFGPGTRLTVL.

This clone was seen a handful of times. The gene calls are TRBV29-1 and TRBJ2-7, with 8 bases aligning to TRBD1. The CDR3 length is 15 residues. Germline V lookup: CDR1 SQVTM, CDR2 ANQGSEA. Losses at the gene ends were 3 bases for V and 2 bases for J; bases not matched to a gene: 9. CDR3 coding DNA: TGCAGCGTTGAGTTGTGGCAGGGGGCGACCTACGAGCAGTACTTC. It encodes CSVELWQGATYEQYF.

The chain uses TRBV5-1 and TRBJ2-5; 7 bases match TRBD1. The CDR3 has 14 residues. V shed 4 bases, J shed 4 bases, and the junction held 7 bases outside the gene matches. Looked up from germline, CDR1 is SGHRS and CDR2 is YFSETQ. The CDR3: CASSQDRARETQYF. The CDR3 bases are TGCGCCAGCAGCCAAGACAGGGCGCGAGAGACCCAGTACTTC.

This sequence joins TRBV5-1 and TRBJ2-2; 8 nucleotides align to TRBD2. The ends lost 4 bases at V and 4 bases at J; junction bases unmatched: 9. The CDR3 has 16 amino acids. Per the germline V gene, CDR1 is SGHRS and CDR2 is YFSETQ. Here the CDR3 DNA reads TGCGCCAGCAGCCAGCGGGGGCCGGGGGGCACCGGGGAGCTGTTTTTT. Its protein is CASSQRGPGGTGELFF.

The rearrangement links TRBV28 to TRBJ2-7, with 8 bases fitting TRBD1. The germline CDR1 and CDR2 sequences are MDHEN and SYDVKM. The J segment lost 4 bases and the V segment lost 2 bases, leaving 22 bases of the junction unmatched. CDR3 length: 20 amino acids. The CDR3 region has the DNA TGTGCCAGCAGTTTAGGGAGGCAGGGGGCTCGGCTATTAGGGGCTTACGAGCAGTACTTC. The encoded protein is CASSLGRQGARLLGAYEQYF.

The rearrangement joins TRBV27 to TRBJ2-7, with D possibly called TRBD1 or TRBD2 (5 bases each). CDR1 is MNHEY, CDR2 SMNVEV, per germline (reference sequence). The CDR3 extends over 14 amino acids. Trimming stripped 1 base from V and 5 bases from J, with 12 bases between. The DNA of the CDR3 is TGTGCCAGCAGTTTATTCCCAGGGAGCGACGAGCAGTACTTC. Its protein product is CASSLFPGSDEQYF.

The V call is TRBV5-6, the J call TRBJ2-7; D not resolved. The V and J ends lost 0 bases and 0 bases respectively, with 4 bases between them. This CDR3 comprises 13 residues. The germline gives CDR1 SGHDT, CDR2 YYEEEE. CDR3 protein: CASSLGVSYEQYF. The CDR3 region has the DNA TGTGCCAGCAGCTTGGGGGTCTCCTACGAGCAGTACTTC. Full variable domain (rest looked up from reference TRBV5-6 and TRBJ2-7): DAGVTQSPTHLIKTRGQQVTLRCSPKSGHDTVSWYQQALGQGPQFIFQYYEEEERQRGNFPDRFSGHQFPNYSSELNVNALLLGDSALYLCASSLGVSYEQYFGPGTRLTVT.

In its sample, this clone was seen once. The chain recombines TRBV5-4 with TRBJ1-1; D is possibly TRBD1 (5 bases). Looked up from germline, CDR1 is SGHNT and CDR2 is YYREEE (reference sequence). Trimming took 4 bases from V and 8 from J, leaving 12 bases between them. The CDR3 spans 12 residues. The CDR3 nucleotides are TGTGCCAGCAGCCGAACCGAGGGGGAAGCTTTCTTT. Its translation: CASSRTEGEAFF.

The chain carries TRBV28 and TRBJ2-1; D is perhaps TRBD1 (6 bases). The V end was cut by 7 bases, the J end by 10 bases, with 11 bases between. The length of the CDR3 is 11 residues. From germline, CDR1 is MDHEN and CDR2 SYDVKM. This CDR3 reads CASTPGQEQFF. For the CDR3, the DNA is TGTGCCAGCACACCAGGACAGGAGCAGTTCTTC.

CDR3 DNA sequence: TGTGCCAGCAGCAGAGACAGGGTTAGACTAGATGGCTACACCTTC. It yields the protein CASSRDRVRLDGYTF. The chain carries TRBV21-1 and TRBJ1-2; the table calls TRBD1, which could not be checked here. TRBV21-1 is a pseudogene. The CDR3 runs to 15 residues.

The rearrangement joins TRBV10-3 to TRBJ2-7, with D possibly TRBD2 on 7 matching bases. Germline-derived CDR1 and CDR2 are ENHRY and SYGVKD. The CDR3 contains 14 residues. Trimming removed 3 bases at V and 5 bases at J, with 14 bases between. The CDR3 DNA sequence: TGTGCCATCAGTGAAGGGGGGGGAGGGCACGAGCAGTACTTC. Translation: CAISEGGGGHEQYF.

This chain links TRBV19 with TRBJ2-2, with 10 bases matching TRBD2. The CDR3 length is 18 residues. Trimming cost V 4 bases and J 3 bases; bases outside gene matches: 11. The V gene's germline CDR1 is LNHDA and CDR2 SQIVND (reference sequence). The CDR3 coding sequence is TGTGCCAGTAGTACCGCCTTCGCTAGCGGGAGATACACCGGGGAGCTGTTTTTT. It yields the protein CASSTAFASGRYTGELFF.

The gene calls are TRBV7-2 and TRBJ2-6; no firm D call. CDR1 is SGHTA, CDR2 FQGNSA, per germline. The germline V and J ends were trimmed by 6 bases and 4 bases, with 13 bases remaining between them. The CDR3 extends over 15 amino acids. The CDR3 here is CASSRRVAGANVLTF. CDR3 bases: TGTGCCAGCAGTCGAAGGGTGGCGGGGGCCAACGTCCTGACTTTC.

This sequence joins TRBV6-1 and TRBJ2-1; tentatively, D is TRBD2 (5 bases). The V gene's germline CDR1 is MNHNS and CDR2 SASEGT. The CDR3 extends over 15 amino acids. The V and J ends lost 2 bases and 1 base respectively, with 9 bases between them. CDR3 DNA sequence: TGTGCCAGCAGTGAACCGAGCGGATCCTACAATGAGCAGTTCTTC. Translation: CASSEPSGSYNEQFF.

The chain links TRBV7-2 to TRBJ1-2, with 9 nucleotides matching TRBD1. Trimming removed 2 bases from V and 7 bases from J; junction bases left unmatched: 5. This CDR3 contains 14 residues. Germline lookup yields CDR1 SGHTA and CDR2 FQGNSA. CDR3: CASSLTQGALGYTF. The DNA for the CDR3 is TGTGCCAGCAGCTTAACACAGGGGGCGCTTGGCTACACCTTC.

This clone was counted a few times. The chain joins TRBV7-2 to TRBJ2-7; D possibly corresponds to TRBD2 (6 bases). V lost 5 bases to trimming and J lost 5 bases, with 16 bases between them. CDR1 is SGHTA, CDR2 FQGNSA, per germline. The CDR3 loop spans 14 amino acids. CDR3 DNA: TGTGCCAGCAGCGCCGGAGGGCTCATCGACGAGCAGTACTTC. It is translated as CASSAGGLIDEQYF.

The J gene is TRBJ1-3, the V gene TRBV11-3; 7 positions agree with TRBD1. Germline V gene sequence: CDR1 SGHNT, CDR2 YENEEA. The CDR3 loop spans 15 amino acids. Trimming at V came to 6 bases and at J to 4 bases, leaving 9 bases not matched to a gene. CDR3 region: CASRGGQVAGNTIYF. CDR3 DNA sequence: TGTGCCAGCAGGGGAGGACAGGTTGCAGGAAACACCATATATTTT.

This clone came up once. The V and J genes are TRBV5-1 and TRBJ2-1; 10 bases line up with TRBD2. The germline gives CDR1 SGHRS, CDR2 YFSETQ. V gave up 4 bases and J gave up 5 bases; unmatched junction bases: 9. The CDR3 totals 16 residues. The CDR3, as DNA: TGCGCCAGCAGCCCAGCGGGAGGGCCGGAGGACAATGAGCAGTTCTTC. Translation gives CASSPAGGPEDNEQFF.

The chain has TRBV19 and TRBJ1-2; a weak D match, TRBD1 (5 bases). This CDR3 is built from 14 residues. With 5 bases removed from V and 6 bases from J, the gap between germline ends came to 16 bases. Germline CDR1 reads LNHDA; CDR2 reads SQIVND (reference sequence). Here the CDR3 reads CASSSPGRVDGYTF. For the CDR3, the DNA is TGTGCCAGTAGTTCCCCGGGCAGGGTTGATGGCTACACCTTC.